What follows describes a single T cell receptor beta chain. This sample stems from a study of control samples from healthy donors and cancer patients. Sequenced by immunoSEQ multiplex PCR; TCRdb stores in-frame clones only, minus some. The table includes about 51,000 clones, 75% to 85% detected once. The CDR3 covers 13 residues. Deletions cut 5 bases from V and 9 bases from J, with 16 bases between. Germline V lookup: CDR1 SGHNT, CDR2 YENEEA. This chain uses TRBV11-3 with TRBJ1-2, with D tentatively TRBD1 (5 bases). The receptor's source is a man in his 70s in good health. Sequencing used blood. The CDR3 loop reads CASSAPDTESYTF. The CDR3 nucleotides are TGTGCCAGCAGCGCGCCGGACACAGAAAGCTACACCTTC.